This passage covers 18 T cell receptor beta chains from one sample sequenced in a study of PD-L1 blockade in urothelial cancer. Specified time point: peripheral blood 6 weeks after treatment start. Clones were read by immunoSEQ multiplex PCR, and TCRdb kept only the in-frame ones, dropping some. The table includes tens of thousands of clones, approximately 85% detected once. The material was PBMCs, obtained around atezolizumab (anti-PD-L1) treatment. These receptors were obtained from a man in his 70s with urothelial cancer.

The chain couples TRBV28 to TRBJ2-7; D possibly corresponds to TRBD2 (5 bases). CDR3 length: 11 residues. CDR1 and CDR2 (germline): MDHEN, SYDVKM. The germline V and J ends were trimmed by 4 bases and 6 bases, with 7 bases remaining between them. The CDR3: CASSWTGEQYF. The CDR3 bases are TGTGCCAGCAGTTGGACTGGCGAGCAGTACTTC.

The chain joins TRBV29-1 to TRBJ1-1, with a possible D match to TRBD1 (6 bases). This CDR3 region has 12 residues. Germline CDR1 and CDR2: SQVTM and ANQGSEA. V dropped 6 bases and J dropped 4 bases, with 12 bases sitting between them. CDR3 coding DNA: TGCAGCGTGAAACTACAGGGCACTGAAGCTTTCTTT. Its protein is CSVKLQGTEAFF.

CDR3 region: CASSSIGTASTDTQYF. The CDR3 nucleotides read TGTGCCAGCAGCAGTATCGGGACAGCTAGCACAGATACGCAGTATTTT. The V gene is TRBV9, the J gene TRBJ2-3; 7 nucleotides line up with TRBD1. The trim removed 4 bases at V and 0 bases at J, leaving 8 bases unmatched. This CDR3 has 16 amino acids. The germline gives CDR1 SGDLS, CDR2 YYNGEE.

This clone was counted a single time. This rearrangement joins TRBV6-1 to TRBJ2-7, with a possible D match to TRBD1 (6 bases). V gave up 6 bases and J gave up 7 bases, with 13 bases separating them. Germline lookup yields CDR1 MNHNS and CDR2 SASEGT. The CDR3 sequence is 12 residues long. The CDR3, as DNA: TGTGCCAGCAGCAGAGGGACACGAGAGCAGTACTTC. Its protein product is CASSRGTREQYF.

CDR3 region: CASSVGGEGYGYTF. The CDR3 nucleotides are TGTGCCAGCAGCGTGGGGGGGGAGGGCTATGGCTACACCTTC. The gene calls are TRBV9 and TRBJ1-2; D possibly corresponds to TRBD1 (5 bases). The CDR3 extends over 14 amino acids. The germline CDR1 and CDR2 sequences are SGDLS and YYNGEE. V lost 2 bases and J 4 bases, leaving 12 bases between the germline ends.

The J gene is TRBJ2-5, the V gene TRBV7-9; TRBD2 might be the D (6 bases). The V end lost 3 bases, the J end lost 2 bases, and 10 bases lay between the germline ends. Germline V gives CDR1 SEHNR, CDR2 FQNEAQ (reference sequence). This CDR3 is 14 amino acids long. The CDR3 nucleotides read TGTGCCAGCAGCTTGGAGCGGGCGCAAGAGACCCAGTACTTC. Protein product: CASSLERAQETQYF.

The chain couples TRBV28 to TRBJ2-5; tentative D call: TRBD1 (6 bases). Between the trimmed V and J ends, which lost 3 bases and 5 bases, there was a span of 19 bases. The germline gives CDR1 MDHEN, CDR2 SYDVKM. The CDR3 is made up of 16 amino acids. CDR3 region: CASSFLGGRRSETQYF. CDR3 sequence (DNA): TGTGCCAGCAGTTTCTTAGGGGGTAGGAGAAGTGAGACCCAGTACTTC. The full variable domain, completed using reference TRBV28 and TRBJ2-5, is DVKVTQSSRYLVKRTGEKVFLECVQDMDHENMFWYRQDPGLGLRLIYFSYDVKMKEKGDIPEGYSVSREKKERFSLILESASTNQTSMYLCASSFLGGRRSETQYFGPGTRLLVL.

V is TRBV27 and J is TRBJ2-5, with 7 bases fitting TRBD1. The CDR3 is made up of 15 amino acids. V was pared by 2 bases and J by 2 bases, with 5 bases of the junction left unmatched. Germline CDR1 and CDR2: MNHEY and SMNVEV (reference sequence). The CDR3 region is CASSLLPGGQETQYF. The CDR3 DNA follows: TGTGCCAGCAGTTTACTCCCAGGGGGACAAGAGACCCAGTACTTC.

V is TRBV19 and J is TRBJ2-7, with TRBD1 matching 7 bases. This CDR3 is 14 amino acids long. The germline CDR1 and CDR2 sequences are LNHDA and SQIVND (reference sequence). Unmatched junction bases numbered 6, after V lost 5 bases and J lost 2 bases. The CDR3 region has the DNA TGTGCCAGTAGTTCGACAGGGACAACCTACGAGCAGTACTTC. Translated, it gives CASSSTGTTYEQYF.

This chain uses TRBV7-3 with TRBJ1-1; unclear D gene. CDR1 and CDR2 from the germline V gene are SGHTA and FQGTGA. V lost 1 base and J 1 base, leaving 4 bases between the germline ends. CDR3 size: 13 residues. The CDR3 nucleotides read TGTGCCAGCAGCTTAAGGGCGAACACTGAAGCTTTCTTT. Translated: CASSLRANTEAFF.

The V call is TRBV5-1, the J call TRBJ2-1, with 7 bases lining up with TRBD2. V lost 0 bases, J lost 5 bases, and 2 bases stayed unmatched. Per the germline V gene, CDR1 is SGHRS and CDR2 is YFSETQ. This CDR3 is 14 amino acids long. CDR3 DNA sequence: TGCGCCAGCAGCTTGGCACTAGCGAACAATGAGCAGTTCTTC. Translating gives CASSLALANNEQFF.

By share, this clone ranks as medium-sized. Other DNA variants within this sample encode the same CDR3. This rearrangement joins TRBV18 to TRBJ1-1; 7 positions agree with TRBD1. CDR3 size: 14 residues. V was pared by 6 bases and J by 2 bases, with 6 bases of the junction left unmatched. Germline V gives CDR1 KGHSH, CDR2 LQKENI. This CDR3 reads CASSRQGTNTEAFF. The CDR3 region has the DNA TGTGCCAGCTCTCGACAGGGAACAAACACTGAAGCTTTCTTT.

This chain links TRBV7-3 with TRBJ2-3; D possibly corresponds to TRBD1 (5 bases). This CDR3 contains 13 residues. From germline, CDR1 is SGHTA and CDR2 FQGTGA. V was shortened by 5 bases and J by 0 bases, with 6 bases between the two germline ends. This CDR3 is CASSTGSTDTQYF. CDR3 coding DNA: TGTGCCAGCAGCACAGGTAGCACAGATACGCAGTATTTT.

In its sample, this clone was seen once. This chain links TRBV6-5 with TRBJ1-5, with no clear D. Germline CDR1 is MNHEY and CDR2 is SVGAGI. There are 15 residues in the CDR3. V was trimmed by 2 bases and J by 2 bases, leaving 10 bases between them. This CDR3 is CASSYSTRGNQPQHF. The CDR3 nucleotides are TGTGCCAGCAGTTACAGCACCCGGGGCAATCAGCCCCAGCATTTT.

The chain is built from TRBV6-1 and TRBJ2-3; a weak D match, TRBD1 (6 bases). Germline assignment: CDR1 MNHNS and CDR2 SASEGT. The CDR3 has 16 amino acids. Trimming left V 2 bases short and J 2 bases short, with 14 bases between. The CDR3 DNA follows: TGTGCCAGCAGTGAAAACCCAGGGGTAATCACAGATACGCAGTATTTT. Translating gives CASSENPGVITDTQYF.

There are a few counts of this clone. This sequence joins TRBV6-1 and TRBJ2-1; a possible D gene is TRBD1 (5 bases). Looked up from germline, CDR1 is MNHNS and CDR2 is SASEGT. The CDR3 spans 14 residues. Trimming stripped 2 bases from V and 9 bases from J, with 14 bases between. The DNA of the CDR3 is TGTGCCAGCAGTGAACCCCCAGCAGGGATTGAGCAGTTCTTC. It translates to CASSEPPAGIEQFF.

The gene calls are TRBV9 and TRBJ2-7; 12 bases agree with TRBD2. J gave up 6 bases and V 0 bases, and 1 base lay outside the gene matches. Looked up from germline, CDR1 is SGDLS and CDR2 is YYNGEE. The CDR3 spans 14 residues. CDR3 sequence reads: CASSVGTSGTEQYF. For the CDR3, the DNA is TGTGCCAGCAGCGTAGGGACTAGCGGGACCGAGCAGTACTTC.

This rearrangement joins TRBV6-1 to TRBJ2-6; D unclear. Deletions cut 6 bases from V and 0 bases from J, with 9 bases between. From germline, CDR1 is MNHNS and CDR2 SASEGT. The CDR3 is 15 amino acids. Here the CDR3 reads CASSPGSSGANVLTF. The CDR3 region has the DNA TGTGCCAGCAGCCCAGGTTCCTCTGGGGCCAACGTCCTGACTTTC.